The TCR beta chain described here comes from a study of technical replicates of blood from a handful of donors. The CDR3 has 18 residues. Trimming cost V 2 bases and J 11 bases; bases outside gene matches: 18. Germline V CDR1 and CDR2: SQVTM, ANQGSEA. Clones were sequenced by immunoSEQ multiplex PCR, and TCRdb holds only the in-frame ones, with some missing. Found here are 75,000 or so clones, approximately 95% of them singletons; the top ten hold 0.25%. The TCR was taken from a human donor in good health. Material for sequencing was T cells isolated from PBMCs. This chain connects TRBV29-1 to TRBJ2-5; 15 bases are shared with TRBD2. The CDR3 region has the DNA TGCAGCGTTGAAACCCGAGGACTAGCGGGAGGGCCTGCGGAAGAGCAGTACTTC. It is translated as CSVETRGLAGGPAEEQYF.